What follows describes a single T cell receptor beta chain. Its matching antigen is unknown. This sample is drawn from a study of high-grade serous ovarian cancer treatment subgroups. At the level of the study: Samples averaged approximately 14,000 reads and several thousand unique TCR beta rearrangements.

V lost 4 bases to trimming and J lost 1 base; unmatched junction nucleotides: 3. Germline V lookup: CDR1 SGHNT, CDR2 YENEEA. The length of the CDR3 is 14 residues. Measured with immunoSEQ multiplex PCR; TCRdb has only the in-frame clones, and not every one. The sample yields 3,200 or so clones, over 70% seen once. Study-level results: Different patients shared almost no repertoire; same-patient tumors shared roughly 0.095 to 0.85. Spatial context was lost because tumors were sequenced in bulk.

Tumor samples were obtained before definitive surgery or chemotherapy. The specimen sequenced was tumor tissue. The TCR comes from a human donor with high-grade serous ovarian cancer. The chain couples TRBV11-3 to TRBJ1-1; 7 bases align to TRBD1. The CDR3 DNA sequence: TGTGCCAGCAGCTCCGGGACAGAGAACACTGAAGCTTTCTTT. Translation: CASSSGTENTEAFF.